The rows below give T cell receptor beta chains drawn from one sample of a study of tumor and adjacent non-tumor tissue in lung cancer. One entry per CDR3 protein, called by TCRdb with MiXCR from the multiplex PCR reads. The sample records approximately 79,000 distinct CDR3 sequences, over 60% being singletons. Sequenced input: lung tumor tissue. These receptors originate from a woman in her 40s with non-small cell lung cancer. Each CDR3 is given without its conserved first and last residue. The order of the fields is J gene, V gene, clone size, CDR3 protein. Size tells how often a clone was seen (once, few, many) or the class of an expanded clone, and some rows leave it out.

>TRBJ2-7|TRBV20-1|many
SARRGAYEQY
>TRBJ2-7|TRBV4-1|NA
AGSQSGGSSYEQY
>TRBJ2-7|TRBV12-3/TRBV12-4|NA
ASSSSRAGGGSYEQY
>TRBJ2-5|TRBV12-5|NA
VSGLGEAYETQN
>TRBJ2-7|TRBV4-2|NA
ASSQEGRSGSYEQH
>TRBJ2-3|TRBV24-1|once
ATSDPTTNTQY
>TRBJ2-7|TRBV11-1|NA
TSSLMLGSYEQY
>TRBJ2-3|TRBV6-1|NA
ANSRDGHRGDTHY
>TRBJ2-7|TRBV7-8|NA
TSSRWGSEQY
>TRBJ2-1|TRBV19|NA
ASSIGNPGGNNEQF
>TRBJ1-2|TRBV6-2/TRBV6-3|NA
ASSWTFGYT
>TRBJ2-3|TRBV5-1|NA
ASSLQTDGTDTQY
>TRBJ2-1|TRBV11-3|NA
ASNPRPRSSYNEQF
>TRBJ2-1|TRBV29-1|NA
SAGGWGERL
>TRBJ1-1|TRBV20-1|many
SARDGSRVAEAF
>TRBJ2-3|TRBV28|once
ASSRTNTQY
>TRBJ2-3|TRBV5-1|NA
SSSLSVPRRDTHY
>TRBJ2-7|TRBV29-1|NA
SVGDSYEQY
>TRBJ2-1|TRBV6-6|many
ASKGTSGGGEQF
>TRBJ2-2|TRBV11-1|NA
ASSLEGSGGTGELF
>TRBJ2-7|TRBV29-1|many
SALLAGVDEQY
>TRBJ2-7|TRBV11-2|NA
ASIFVMYEQY
>TRBJ1-6|TRBV11-2|NA
ASSSSLATNRSSPLH
>TRBJ2-1|TRBV19|NA
ASSIGRLGGDEQF
>TRBJ1-5|TRBV11-2|NA
ASSLRGRDNPYSNQPQH
>TRBJ2-1|TRBV29-1|many
SVDTSGWNEQF
>TRBJ2-3|TRBV11-2|NA
ASSSVGNTDTQY
>TRBJ2-5|TRBV12-3/TRBV12-4|NA
VSRAGLQQETQY
>TRBJ1-4|TRBV10-2|medium-sized
ASRDTRGRYEKLF
>TRBJ1-1|TRBV11-3|NA
ANSLTENTEAF
>TRBJ1-1|TRBV11-2|NA
TSSLTLNIEAF
>TRBJ2-3|TRBV20-1|NA
SPQERADTQY
>TRBJ2-5|TRBV11-2|NA
ASRPGARETQY
>TRBJ2-6|TRBV6-6|NA
ASKEWEALSSGANVPT
>TRBJ1-2|TRBV4-1|NA
TRNQVRGLGGYT
>TRBJ2-1|TRBV29-1|NA
NGGTSGNEQF
>TRBJ2-7|TRBV7-9|NA
TSSLTPTYDQY
>TRBJ2-3|TRBV29-1|NA
TVEGTLDFNTDTQY
>TRBJ2-1|TRBV11-2|once
ASNLGPLAEPSEQF
>TRBJ2-7|TRBV19|NA
ASTLTGGIYEQY